The sample holds many counts of the clone carrying this T cell receptor (beta chain). What it binds is unknown. The data were obtained in a study of regulatory T cells in long-lasting Graves disease. Trimming at V came to 3 bases and at J to 5 bases, leaving 8 bases not matched to a gene. The CDR3 spans 17 residues. Per germline, CDR1 KGHDR and CDR2 SFDVKD. Described time point: newly diagnosed GD, antithyroid drugs for less than 3 months. Preparation of the TCR library used RNA extracted from PBMCs. The study's findings and limits: Accuracy was perhaps lowered by the small sample size.

Construction of TCR beta libraries relied on iRepertoire HTBI primers and on Arm-PCR targeting CDR3 regions. Under the authors' procedure: Samples collectively showed 62 TRBV and fewer than 15 TRBJ segments. TCRdb redid the calling of the multiplex PCR reads with MiXCR, one entry per CDR3 protein. These V and J calls originate from TCRdb's pipeline instead of the authors' own analysis. The top ten clones hold approximately 15% of a sample with a few hundred thousand distinct CDR3 sequences, 20% of them seen once. This chain connects TRBV24-1 to TRBJ2-3; 12 positions match TRBD2. The sequencing used peripheral blood mononuclear cells (PBMCs), collected at new diagnosis, from a patient treated with antithyroid drugs. The sequence derives from a female donor with Graves disease. In nucleotides, the CDR3 is TGTGCCACCAGTGATCCCCTAGCGGGGGGGACCATAGATACGCAGTATTTT. Encoded protein: CATSDPLAGGTIDTQYF.